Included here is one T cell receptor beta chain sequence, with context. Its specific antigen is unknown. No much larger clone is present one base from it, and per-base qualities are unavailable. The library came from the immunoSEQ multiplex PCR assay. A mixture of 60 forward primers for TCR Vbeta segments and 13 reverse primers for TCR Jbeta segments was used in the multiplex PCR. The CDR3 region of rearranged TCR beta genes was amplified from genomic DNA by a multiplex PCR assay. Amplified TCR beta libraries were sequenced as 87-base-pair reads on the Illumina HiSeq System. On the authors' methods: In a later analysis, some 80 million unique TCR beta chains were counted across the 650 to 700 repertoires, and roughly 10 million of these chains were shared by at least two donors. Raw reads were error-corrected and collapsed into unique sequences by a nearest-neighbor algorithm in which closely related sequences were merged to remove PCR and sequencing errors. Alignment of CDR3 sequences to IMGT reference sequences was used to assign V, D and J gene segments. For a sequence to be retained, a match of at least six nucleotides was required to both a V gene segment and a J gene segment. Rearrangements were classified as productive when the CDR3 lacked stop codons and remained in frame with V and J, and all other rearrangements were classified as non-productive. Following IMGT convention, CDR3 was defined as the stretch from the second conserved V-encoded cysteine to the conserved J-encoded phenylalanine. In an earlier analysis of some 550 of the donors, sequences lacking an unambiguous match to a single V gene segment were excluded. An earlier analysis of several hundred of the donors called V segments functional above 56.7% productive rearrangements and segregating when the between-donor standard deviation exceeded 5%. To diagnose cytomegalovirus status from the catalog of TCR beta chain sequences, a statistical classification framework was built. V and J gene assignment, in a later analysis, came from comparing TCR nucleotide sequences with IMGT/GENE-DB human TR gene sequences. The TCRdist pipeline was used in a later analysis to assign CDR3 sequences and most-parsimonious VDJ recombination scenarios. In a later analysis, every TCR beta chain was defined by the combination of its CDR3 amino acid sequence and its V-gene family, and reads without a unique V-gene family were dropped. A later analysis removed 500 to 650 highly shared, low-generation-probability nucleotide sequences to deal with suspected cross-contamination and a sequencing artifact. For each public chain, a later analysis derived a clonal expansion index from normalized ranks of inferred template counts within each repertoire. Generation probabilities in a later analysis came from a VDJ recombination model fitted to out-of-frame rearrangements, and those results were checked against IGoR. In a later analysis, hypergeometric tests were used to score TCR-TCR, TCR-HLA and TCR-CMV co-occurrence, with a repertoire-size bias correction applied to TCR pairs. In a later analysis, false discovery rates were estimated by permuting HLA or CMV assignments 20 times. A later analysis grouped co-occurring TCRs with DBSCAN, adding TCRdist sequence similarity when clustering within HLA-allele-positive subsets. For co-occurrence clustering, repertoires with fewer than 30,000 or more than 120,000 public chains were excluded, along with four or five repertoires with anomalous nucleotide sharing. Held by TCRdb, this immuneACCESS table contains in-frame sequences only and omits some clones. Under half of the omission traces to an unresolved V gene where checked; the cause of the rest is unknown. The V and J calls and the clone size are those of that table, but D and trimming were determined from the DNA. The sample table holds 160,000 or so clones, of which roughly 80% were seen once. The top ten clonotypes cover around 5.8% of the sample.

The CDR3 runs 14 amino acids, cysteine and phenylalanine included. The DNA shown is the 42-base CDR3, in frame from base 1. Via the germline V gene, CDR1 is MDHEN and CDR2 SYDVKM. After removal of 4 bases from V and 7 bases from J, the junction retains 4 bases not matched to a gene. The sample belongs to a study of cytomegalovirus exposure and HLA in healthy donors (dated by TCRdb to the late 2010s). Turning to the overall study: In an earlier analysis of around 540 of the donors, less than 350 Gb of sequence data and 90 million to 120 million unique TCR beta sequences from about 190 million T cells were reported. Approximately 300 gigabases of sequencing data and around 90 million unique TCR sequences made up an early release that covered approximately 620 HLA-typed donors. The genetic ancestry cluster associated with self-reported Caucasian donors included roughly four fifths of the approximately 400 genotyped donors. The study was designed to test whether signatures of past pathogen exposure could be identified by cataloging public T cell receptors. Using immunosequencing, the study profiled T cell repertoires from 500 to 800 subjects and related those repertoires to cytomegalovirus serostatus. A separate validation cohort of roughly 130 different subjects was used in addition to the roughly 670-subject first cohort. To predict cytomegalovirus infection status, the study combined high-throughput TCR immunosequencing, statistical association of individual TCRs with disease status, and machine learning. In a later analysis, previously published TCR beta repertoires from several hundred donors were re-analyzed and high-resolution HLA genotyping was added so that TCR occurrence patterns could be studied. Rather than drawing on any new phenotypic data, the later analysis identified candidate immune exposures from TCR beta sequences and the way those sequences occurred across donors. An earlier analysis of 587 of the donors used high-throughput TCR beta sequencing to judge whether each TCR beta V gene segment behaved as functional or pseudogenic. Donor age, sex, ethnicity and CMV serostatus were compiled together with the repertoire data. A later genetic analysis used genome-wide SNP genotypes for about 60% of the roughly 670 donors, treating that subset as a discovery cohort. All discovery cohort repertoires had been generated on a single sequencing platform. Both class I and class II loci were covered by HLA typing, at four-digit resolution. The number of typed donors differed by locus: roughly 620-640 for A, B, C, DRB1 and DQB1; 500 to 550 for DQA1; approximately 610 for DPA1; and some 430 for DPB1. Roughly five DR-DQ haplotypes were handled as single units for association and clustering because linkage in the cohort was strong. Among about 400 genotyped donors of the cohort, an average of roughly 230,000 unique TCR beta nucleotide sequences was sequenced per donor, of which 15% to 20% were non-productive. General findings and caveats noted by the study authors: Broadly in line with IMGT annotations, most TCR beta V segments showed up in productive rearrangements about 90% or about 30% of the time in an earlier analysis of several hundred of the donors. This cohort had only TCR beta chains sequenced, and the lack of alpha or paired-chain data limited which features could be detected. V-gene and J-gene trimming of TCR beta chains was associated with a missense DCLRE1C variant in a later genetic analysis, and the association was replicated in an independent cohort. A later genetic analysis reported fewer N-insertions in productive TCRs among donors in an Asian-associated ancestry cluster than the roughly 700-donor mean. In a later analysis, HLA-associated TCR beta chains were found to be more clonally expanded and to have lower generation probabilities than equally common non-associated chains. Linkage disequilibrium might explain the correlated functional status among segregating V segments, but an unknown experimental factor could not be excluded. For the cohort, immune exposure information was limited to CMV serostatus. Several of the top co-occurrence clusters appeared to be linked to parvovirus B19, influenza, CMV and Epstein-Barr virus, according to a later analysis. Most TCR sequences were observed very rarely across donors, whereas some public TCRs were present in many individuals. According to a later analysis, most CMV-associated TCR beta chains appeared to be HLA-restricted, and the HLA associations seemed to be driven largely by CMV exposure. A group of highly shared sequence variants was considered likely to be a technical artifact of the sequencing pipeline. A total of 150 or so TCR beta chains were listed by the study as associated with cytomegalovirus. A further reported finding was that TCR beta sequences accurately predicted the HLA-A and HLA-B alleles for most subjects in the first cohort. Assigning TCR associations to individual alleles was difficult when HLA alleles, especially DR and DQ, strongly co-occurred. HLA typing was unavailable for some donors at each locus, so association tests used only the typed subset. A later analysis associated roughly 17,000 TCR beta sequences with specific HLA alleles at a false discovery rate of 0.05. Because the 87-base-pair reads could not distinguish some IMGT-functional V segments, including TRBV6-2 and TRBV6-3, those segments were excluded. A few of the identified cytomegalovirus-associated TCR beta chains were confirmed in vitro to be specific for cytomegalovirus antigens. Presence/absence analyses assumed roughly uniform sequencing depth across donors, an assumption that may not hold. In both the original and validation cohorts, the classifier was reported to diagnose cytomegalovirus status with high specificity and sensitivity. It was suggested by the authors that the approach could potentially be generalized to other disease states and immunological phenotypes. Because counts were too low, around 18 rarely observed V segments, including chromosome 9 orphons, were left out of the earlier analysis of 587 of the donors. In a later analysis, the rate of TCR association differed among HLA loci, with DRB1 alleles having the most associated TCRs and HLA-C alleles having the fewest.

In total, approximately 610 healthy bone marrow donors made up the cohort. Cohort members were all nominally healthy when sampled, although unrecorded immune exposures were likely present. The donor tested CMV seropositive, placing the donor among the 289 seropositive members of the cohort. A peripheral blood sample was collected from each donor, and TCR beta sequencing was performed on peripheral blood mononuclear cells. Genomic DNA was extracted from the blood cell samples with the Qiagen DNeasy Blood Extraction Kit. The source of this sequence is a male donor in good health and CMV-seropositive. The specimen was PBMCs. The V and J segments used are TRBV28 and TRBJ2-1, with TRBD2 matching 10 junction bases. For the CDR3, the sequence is CASSSSGSLNEQFF. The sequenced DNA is TGTGCCAGCAGTTCTAGCGGGAGCTTGAATGAGCAGTTCTTC.